These T cell receptor beta chains were read from a single sample in a study of vaccination and CD4 T cells after COVID-19. TCRdb passed the PCR reads through MiXCR, listing each CDR3 protein once. The sample consists of about 21,000 distinct CDR3 sequences, under 55% of them appearing once. Their antigens remain unidentified. The source material was CD4+ T cells from blood, cultured in vitro. The receptors were sampled from a human donor who had recovered from COVID-19. Both conserved end residues are part of each CDR3. Each record gives: clone size, J gene, V gene, D gene, CDR3 protein, CDR3 DNA. A D gene is named only where the DNA matches it firmly. Only some rows state a clone size, as once, few, many or a class for expanded clones.

NA TRBJ1-4 TRBV7-9 TRBD1 CASSPGDRGYEKLFF TGTGCCAGCAGCCCCGGGGACAGGGGTTATGAAAAACTGTTTTTT
few TRBJ1-2 TRBV27 NA CASSLLTGTNYGYTF TGTGCCAGCAGTTTACTAACAGGAACTAACTATGGCTACACCTTC
NA TRBJ2-7 TRBV6-2/TRBV6-3 TRBD2 CASRTGLAGDWQYF TGTGCCAGCAGGACGGGACTAGCCGGGGACTGGCAGTACTTC
NA TRBJ2-1 TRBV18 NA CASSPGDEQFF TGTGCCAGCTCTCCCGGGGATGAGCAGTTCTTC
few TRBJ2-5 TRBV2 NA CATQRQVEETQYF TGTGCCACCCAGAGGCAGGTCGAAGAGACCCAGTACTTC
NA TRBJ1-4 TRBV7-9 NA CASSLGADLNEKLFF TGTGCCAGCAGCTTAGGGGCAGACCTTAATGAAAAACTGTTTTTT
NA TRBJ2-6 TRBV6-1 TRBD1 CASNTPGQHSGANVLTF TGTGCCAGCAATACGCCGGGACAGCACTCTGGGGCCAACGTCCTGACTTTC
NA TRBJ2-7 TRBV11-2 NA CASSLMGSGYYEQYF TGTGCCAGCAGCTTAATGGGATCCGGATACTACGAGCAGTACTTC
few TRBJ1-1 TRBV6-2/TRBV6-3 NA CASSYRGGTEAFF TGTGCCAGCAGTTACAGAGGGGGCACTGAAGCTTTCTTT
NA TRBJ1-2 TRBV27 NA CASSSSVVPSYGYTF TGTGCCAGCAGTTCCTCCGTTGTTCCAAGCTATGGCTACACCTTC
NA TRBJ1-5 TRBV5-3 NA CARSLGTTSNQPQHF TGTGCCAGAAGCTTGGGGACAACGAGCAATCAGCCCCAGCATTTT
NA TRBJ1-2 TRBV12-3/TRBV12-4 NA CASTRPNYGYTF TGTGCCAGCACCCGGCCTAACTATGGCTACACCTTC
NA TRBJ2-3 TRBV7-2 TRBD2 CASSLALAGRYTDTQYF TGTGCCAGCAGCTTAGCGTTAGCGGGGAGATACACAGATACGCAGTATTTT
NA TRBJ1-2 TRBV2 TRBD1 CASTEGGDGYTF TGTGCCAGCACAGAAGGGGGCGATGGCTACACCTTC
NA TRBJ1-5 TRBV4-2 NA CASAAGQGLGQPQHF TGTGCCAGCGCAGCGGGCCAGGGATTGGGTCAGCCCCAGCATTTT
NA TRBJ1-5 TRBV7-2 NA CASSLADNQPQHF TGTGCCAGCAGCTTAGCGGACAATCAGCCCCAGCATTTT
few TRBJ1-2 TRBV7-9 TRBD1 CASSLVGQGGGYTF TGTGCCAGCAGCTTAGTGGGACAGGGTGGTGGCTACACCTTC
few TRBJ1-6 TRBV21-1 NA CASAGGQDNSPLHF TGTGCCAGCGCAGGGGGACAGGATAATTCACCCCTCCACTTT
few TRBJ1-3 TRBV27 NA CASSSTTFHTIYF TGTGCCAGCTCCTCGACCACCTTTCACACCATATATTTT
NA TRBJ1-3 TRBV19 NA CTSSPAGFSGNTIYF TGTACCAGTAGTCCAGCAGGGTTCTCTGGAAACACCATATATTTT
NA TRBJ2-7 TRBV20-1 NA CSARDGRGGHYEQYF TGCAGTGCTAGAGATGGGCGCGGGGGCCACTACGAGCAGTACTTC
few TRBJ1-1 TRBV20-1 TRBD1 CSARDRVGGVRTEAFF TGCAGTGCTAGGGACAGGGTTGGAGGGGTAAGAACTGAAGCTTTCTTT
NA TRBJ1-5 TRBV6-1 NA CASSEALLGNQPQHF TGTGCCAGCAGTGAAGCGCTTCTAGGGAATCAGCCCCAGCATTTT
NA TRBJ1-6 TRBV7-9 TRBD1 CASSLAGTELGPLHF TGTGCCAGCAGCCTAGCAGGGACAGAGCTCGGACCCCTCCACTTT
NA TRBJ2-7 TRBV19 TRBD1 CASSIDLGQSYEQYF TGTGCCAGTAGTATAGACTTGGGACAGAGCTACGAGCAGTACTTC
once TRBJ1-6 TRBV28 NA CASSSRMSSYNSPLHF TGTGCCAGCAGTTCCCGGATGAGCTCCTATAATTCACCCCTCCACTTT
NA TRBJ2-7 TRBV27 NA CASSQTGISYEQYF TGTGCCAGCAGCCAGACGGGAATCTCCTACGAGCAGTACTTC
few TRBJ2-1 TRBV7-2 TRBD2 CASSLVAGNEQFF TGTGCCAGCAGCTTAGTAGCGGGAAATGAGCAGTTCTTC
NA TRBJ1-2 TRBV6-2/TRBV6-3 NA CASTLEERQPVLGYTF TGTGCCAGCACCCTAGAGGAGCGGCAGCCCGTCTTGGGCTACACCTTC
few TRBJ1-2 TRBV6-4 NA CASSATRTADGYTF TGTGCCAGCAGCGCAACTAGGACAGCAGATGGCTACACCTTC
few TRBJ2-3 TRBV6-5 NA CASSYATGTDTQYF TGTGCCAGCAGTTACGCGACGGGCACAGATACGCAGTATTTT
NA TRBJ1-5 TRBV20-1 NA CSARDSFFEAQHF TGCAGTGCTAGAGACAGCTTTTTTGAAGCCCAGCATTTT
NA TRBJ1-1 TRBV28 NA CASMRRPNTEAFF TGTGCCAGCATGCGGAGGCCGAACACTGAAGCTTTCTTT
NA TRBJ2-7 TRBV2 NA CASSEEKSSYEQYF TGTGCCAGCAGTGAGGAAAAGAGCTCCTACGAGCAGTACTTC
NA TRBJ1-5 TRBV30 NA CAWSVAGKLGNQPQHF TGTGCCTGGAGTGTGGCAGGGAAACTGGGCAATCAGCCCCAGCATTTT
NA TRBJ1-5 TRBV28 NA CASSQMTTGPQHF TGTGCCAGCAGTCAAATGACGACAGGGCCCCAGCATTTT
NA TRBJ2-7 TRBV28 NA CASSLWAGGENEQYF TGTGCCAGCAGTTTATGGGCTGGGGGTGAAAACGAGCAGTACTTC
few TRBJ1-5 TRBV7-8 TRBD1 CASSRGQAAVISNQPQHF TGTGCCAGCAGCAGGGGACAGGCGGCGGTCATTAGCAATCAGCCCCAGCATTTT
medium-sized TRBJ1-1 TRBV2 NA CASSEGGNTEAFF TGTGCCAGCAGTGAAGGTGGGAACACTGAAGCTTTCTTT
NA TRBJ1-1 TRBV27 NA CASSPKTLVNTEAFF TGTGCCAGCAGTCCCAAGACACTAGTGAACACTGAAGCTTTCTTT
few TRBJ1-2 TRBV28 TRBD1 CASSFAGTGVGGYTF TGTGCCAGCAGTTTTGCCGGGACAGGGGTGGGCGGCTACACCTTC
NA TRBJ2-3 TRBV10-1 NA CASSESPSGDTQYF TGCGCCAGCAGTGAGTCACCCAGCGGGGATACGCAGTATTTT
few TRBJ1-2 TRBV2 TRBD1 CATRTGGVDGYTF TGTGCCACTCGGACAGGGGGGGTAGATGGCTACACCTTC
NA TRBJ2-7 TRBV7-2 NA CASSLYYEQYF TGTGCCAGCAGCTTATACTACGAGCAGTACTTC
NA TRBJ1-2 TRBV6-5 NA CASSYSAPNYGYTF TGTGCCAGCAGTTACTCGGCACCTAACTATGGCTACACCTTC
NA TRBJ2-1 TRBV28 NA CASSPVGARSYNEQFF TGTGCCAGCAGTCCCGTTGGTGCCAGATCCTACAATGAGCAGTTCTTC
NA TRBJ2-1 TRBV4-1 TRBD1 CASSQDRTGLGNEQFF TGCGCCAGCAGCCAAGATCGGACAGGTTTGGGCAATGAGCAGTTCTTC
NA TRBJ2-3 TRBV20-1 TRBD2 CSAAREAGGLGDTQYF TGCAGTGCTGCCCGAGAAGCGGGAGGGTTAGGGGATACGCAGTATTTT
few TRBJ1-2 TRBV2 NA CASSERADGFYGYTF TGTGCCAGCAGTGAGCGGGCAGACGGATTCTATGGCTACACCTTC
NA TRBJ1-2 TRBV19 TRBD1 CASQDRGLGYGYTF TGTGCCAGCCAAGACAGGGGGCTAGGGTATGGCTACACCTTC